This record looks at one T cell receptor (beta chain) sequence and its context. What this receptor recognizes is not known. No base quality information exists; no much larger clone differs at one position. This entry is derived from a study of blood T cell repertoires in COVID-19 (dated by TCRdb to 2018 to 2020). Regarding the complete study: Samples covering the acute and convalescent phases of COVID-19 were provided by collaborators in the United States, Italy and Spain. The samples were drawn from the first 160 participants of the ongoing ImmuneRACE study and from over a thousand subjects provided by 6 global collaborators. Subjects who had been exposed to COVID-19, were actively infected with it, or had recovered from it provided the deeply sampled blood TCRbeta repertoires that made up the dataset. The repertoires were released in a freely available public database intended as a resource for research on the immune response to SARS-CoV-2. HLA class I and class II types, where available, came from metadata supplied by the sample provider rather than from assay-based typing. The prospective study material was composed of cDNA or gDNA derived from T cells, B-cell-depleted T cells, or PBMCs. The sample metadata nearly always contained a de-identified subject ID, COVID-19 status, age in years and sex. General study outcomes and caveats: The quantity of clinical and demographic metadata differed by source and by participant and was supplied without curation.

The CDR3 goes from the cysteine to the phenylalanine over 16 residues. The sequence is cut down to CDR3 DNA, 48 bases in frame from base 1. Per the germline V gene, SGHAT is the CDR1 and FQNNGV is the CDR2. V gives up 0 bases and J gives up 10 bases, and the segment between their germline ends measures 16 bases. One collaborating source in Seattle enrolled patients during active infection and followed them longitudinally through the course of disease. Collaborating institutions collected whole blood in K2EDTA tubes following their own protocols. For TCRbeta analysis, collaborators shipped samples in one of three forms: frozen whole blood, isolated PBMCs, or DNA extracted from either of those sample types. TCRbeta CDR3 regions were amplified from genomic DNA by means of the immunoSEQ Assay, a bias-controlled multiplex PCR. As for the authors' bioinformatics: The number of nucleated cells in each sample was estimated from the amplification of reference gene primers within the assay. Sequence reads were collapsed and filtered to measure the absolute abundance of every unique TCRbeta CDR3 rearrangement. Productive Simpson clonality was computed per sample as the square root of Simpson's diversity index over productive rearrangements. Entries here come from immuneACCESS through TCRdb and include only in-frame sequences with V and J called. Some clones fail to appear in such tables; in the studies checked, an unresolved V gene covers under half of the shortfall, and the cause of the remainder is unknown. The V and J calls and clone size are taken from that table; D and trimming were inferred from the DNA. This sample has approximately 110,000 clones in its table, and 85% of those were observed once. The ten biggest clones cover roughly 5% of the sample.

The clonotype originates from a woman aged 55-70 years with COVID-19, enrolled during active disease. Source material: peripheral blood. This receptor chain uses TRBV11-2 and TRBJ1-6; D gene: possibly TRBD1, on 5 matching bases. The encoded CDR3 is CASSLDRGQAGSPLHF. The nucleotides are TGTGCCAGCAGCTTAGATCGAGGACAAGCCGGCTCACCCCTCCACTTT.